This TCR beta chain was observed in a study of T cells in Graves' hyperthyroidism and ophthalmopathy. Researchers amplified the TCR beta CDR3 regions from RNA transcripts. A first-round RT-PCR of the TCR CDR3 used the HTBI primer set. TCRdb re-analysed the multiplex PCR reads in MiXCR, keeping a single row per CDR3 protein. In the table there are fewer than 110,000 distinct CDR3 sequences, 40% to 50% of which are singletons. Lactation, pregnancy, other autoimmune disease or uncontrolled infection excluded patients. This CDR3 has 15 amino acids. V lost 5 bases, J lost 0 bases, and 5 bases stayed unmatched. Germline-derived CDR1 and CDR2 are SEHNR and FQNEAQ (reference sequence). This clonotype was seen at least ten times.

Sequences were obtained from blood. The origin of this receptor is a man between 35 and 55 years old with Graves' hyperthyroidism. The chain joins TRBV7-9 to TRBJ2-5, with 8 nucleotides matching TRBD2. CDR3 sequence (DNA): TGTGCCAGCAGCCTATCGGGGGGGTACCAAGAGACCCAGTACTTC. Its translation: CASSLSGGYQETQYF.